This TCR beta chain was profiled in a study of identical twins' blood T cells. Whole-study findings and limits: Mainly, cloneset size products determined shared clonotypes, twins included.

From the 5' RACE reads, TCRdb called clonotypes with MiXCR, one entry per CDR3 protein. The repertoire holds hundreds of thousands of distinct CDR3 sequences, with over 25% as singletons. Germline V gene data show CDR1 as PRHDT and CDR2 as FYEKMQ (reference sequence). The CDR3 contains 15 residues. With 4 bases removed from V and 0 bases from J, the gap between germline ends came to 12 bases. As concerns this clonotype: What it recognizes is unknown.

Material: PBMCs. This chain connects TRBV13 to TRBJ1-1; D is unresolved. This clonotype was obtained from a woman aged 18 to 50 in good health. The CDR3 region is CASSWGGRLNTEAFF. CDR3 bases: TGTGCCAGCAGCTGGGGAGGGCGATTGAACACTGAAGCTTTCTTT.